This is a list of T cell receptor beta chains from one sample in a study of Ad26.COV2.S vaccination and SARS-CoV-2 variants. TCRdb's table, derived via immunoSEQ multiplex PCR, lists solely in-frame clones and lacks some. The sample includes roughly 92,000 clones, 82% seen only once; the top ten take approximately 15%. This material consisted of peripheral blood, taken after recovery from COVID-19. These receptors originate from a human donor who had recovered from COVID-19. Each CDR3 is given with its conserved first and last residue.

v_call: TRBV24-1
j_call: TRBJ2-7
cdr3_aa: CATSGAGADHEQYF

v_call: TRBV7-2
j_call: TRBJ1-4
cdr3_aa: CASSPGGYEKLFF

v_call: TRBV4-2
j_call: TRBJ2-7
cdr3_aa: CASSQVAGSFYEQYF

v_call: TRBV11-3
j_call: TRBJ2-7
cdr3_aa: CASSLEAGGTYEQYF

v_call: TRBV2
j_call: TRBJ2-3
cdr3_aa: CASRRRTEGGISTDTQYF

v_call: TRBV2
j_call: TRBJ2-1
cdr3_aa: CASSEATGGRQFF

v_call: TRBV28
j_call: TRBJ1-2
cdr3_aa: CASSLRVHGYTF

v_call: TRBV27
j_call: TRBJ2-2
cdr3_aa: CASRSPASASFTGELFF

v_call: TRBV4-1
j_call: TRBJ2-3
cdr3_aa: CASSLGQGQSLTDTQYF

v_call: TRBV4-1
j_call: TRBJ1-5
cdr3_aa: CASSQARTASNQPQHF

v_call: TRBV5-1
j_call: TRBJ2-1
cdr3_aa: CASSSGLAATYNEQFF

v_call: TRBV18
j_call: TRBJ1-1
cdr3_aa: CASSSGHGGEAFF

v_call: TRBV28
j_call: TRBJ2-7
cdr3_aa: CASSSIPKTAFSYEQYF

v_call: TRBV29-1
j_call: TRBJ2-1
cdr3_aa: CSVNPSNEQFF

v_call: TRBV7-3
j_call: TRBJ2-1
cdr3_aa: CASSHTSGLYNEQFF

v_call: TRBV25-1
j_call: TRBJ1-1
cdr3_aa: CASSELRQGGTEAFF

v_call: TRBV14
j_call: TRBJ2-7
cdr3_aa: CASSSSGRIYEQYF

v_call: TRBV9
j_call: TRBJ2-7
cdr3_aa: CASSSRVGGDEQYF

v_call: TRBV6-5
j_call: TRBJ1-1
cdr3_aa: CASRQKMNTEAFF

v_call: TRBV27
j_call: TRBJ2-7
cdr3_aa: CASSFGISYEQYF

v_call: TRBV7-2
j_call: TRBJ2-1
cdr3_aa: CASSLVGIEQFF

v_call: TRBV11-2
j_call: TRBJ1-3
cdr3_aa: CASSQWTPSSGNTIYF

v_call: TRBV6-1
j_call: TRBJ2-1
cdr3_aa: CASSDKISNEQFF

v_call: TRBV2
j_call: TRBJ2-1
cdr3_aa: CASSEGTSGIPTMSNEQFF

v_call: TRBV3-1/TRBV3-2
j_call: TRBJ2-7
cdr3_aa: CASSQQGIFYEQYF

v_call: TRBV28
j_call: TRBJ2-1
cdr3_aa: CASSLLAGFSYNEQFF

v_call: TRBV2
j_call: TRBJ2-6
cdr3_aa: CASRQGRGSGANVLTF

v_call: TRBV12-2
j_call: TRBJ2-7
cdr3_aa: CASRLFVYEQYF

v_call: TRBV28
j_call: TRBJ2-5
cdr3_aa: CASSQGTEETQYF

v_call: TRBV12-3/TRBV12-4
j_call: TRBJ1-2
cdr3_aa: CASSSRPNYGYTF